The 10 T cell receptor beta chains below come from one sample, sequenced in a study of PD-L1 blockade in urothelial cancer. The repertoire was sequenced with immunoSEQ multiplex PCR; TCRdb's copy has only in-frame clones and lacks some. The repertoire holds about 52,000 clones, 75% to 90% seen once, with about 6% in the top ten. The material sequenced was PBMCs, taken around atezolizumab (anti-PD-L1) treatment. These TCRs come from a middle-aged man with urothelial cancer.

The chain is built from TRBV20-1 and TRBJ2-1; perhaps TRBD1 as D (5 bases). This CDR3 has 11 amino acids. Trimming removed 3 bases from V and 16 bases from J, with 16 bases in between. Germline V CDR1 and CDR2: DFQATT, SNEGSKA (reference sequence). CDR3: CSARYGQVNFF. CDR3 bases: TGCAGTGCTAGGTACGGACAAGTCAACTTCTTC.

The chain employs TRBV7-8 and TRBJ1-2; the D gene is possibly TRBD1 (5 bases). CDR3 size: 15 residues. V was clipped by 1 base and J by 8 bases, with 17 bases between them. CDR1 SGHVS and CDR2 FQNEAQ come from the germline V gene. The CDR3 loop reads CASSLEGLGTRGYTF. CDR3 bases: TGTGCCAGCAGCTTAGAGGGGCTGGGGACTAGGGGCTACACCTTC.

The gene calls are TRBV29-1 and TRBJ2-5, with D possibly matching TRBD2 (6 bases). V was shortened by 4 bases and J by 5 bases, with 17 bases between the two germline ends. The CDR3 spans 14 residues. Germline CDR1 is SQVTM and CDR2 is ANQGSEA. Here the CDR3 DNA reads TGCAGCGTTGGTGGGACCTCCGGAGGGGAGACCCAGTACTTC. This sequence encodes CSVGGTSGGETQYF.

The chain is built from TRBV27 and TRBJ2-1; D gene uncertain. Trimming stripped 5 bases from V and 1 base from J, with 12 bases between. Germline CDR1 and CDR2: MNHEY and SMNVEV (reference sequence). CDR3 length: 15 residues. The CDR3 DNA follows: TGTGCCAGCAGTCCCGCCGGCGGTTCCTACAATGAGCAGTTCTTC. Translating it yields CASSPAGGSYNEQFF.

The rearrangement joins TRBV19 to TRBJ1-2; possibly TRBD1 for D (6 bases). Trimming took off 0 bases at V and 7 bases at J, with 15 bases between the two ends. CDR3 length: 15 residues. Germline loops: CDR1 LNHDA, CDR2 SQIVND (reference sequence). For the CDR3, the DNA is TGTGCCAGTAGTATAGATATACAGGGACATCGTGGCTACACCTTC. Translated: CASSIDIQGHRGYTF. The complete variable domain, with remaining parts taken from reference TRBV19 and TRBJ1-2, reads DGGITQSPKYLFRKEGQNVTLSCEQNLNHDAMYWYRQDPGQGLRLIYYSQIVNDFQKGDIAEGYSVSREKKESFPLTVTSAQKNPTAFYLCASSIDIQGHRGYTFGSGTRLTVV.

The rearrangement uses TRBV27 and TRBJ1-3, with 9 positions matching TRBD1. CDR3 size: 15 residues. Germline V CDR1 and CDR2: MNHEY, SMNVEV (reference sequence). V lost 6 bases, J lost 3 bases, and 6 bases stayed unmatched. The chain's CDR3 is CASRPTGGFGNTIYF. The CDR3 DNA reads as TGTGCCAGCAGACCTACAGGGGGCTTTGGAAACACCATATATTTT.

The chain combines TRBV10-2 with TRBJ1-5; 9 nucleotides match TRBD1. Germline CDR1 and CDR2: WSHSY and SAAADI. V shed 7 bases and J 4 bases; nucleotides not matched to a gene: 8. This CDR3 comprises 15 residues. This chain's CDR3 is CASKPGQGRNQPQHF. CDR3 sequence (DNA): TGCGCCAGCAAACCGGGACAGGGAAGAAATCAGCCCCAGCATTTT.

This chain uses TRBV27 with TRBJ2-1, with 9 bases matching TRBD1. Trimming at V came to 9 bases and at J to 8 bases, leaving 8 bases not matched to a gene. The CDR3 length is 13 residues. Germline loops: CDR1 MNHEY, CDR2 SMNVEV (reference sequence). The CDR3 region is CASRRQGGDEQFF. The CDR3 coding sequence is TGTGCCAGTAGACGACAGGGGGGCGATGAGCAGTTCTTC.

V usage is TRBV28 and J usage is TRBJ2-1; D is perhaps TRBD1 (6 bases). V lost 5 bases and J 6 bases, leaving 11 bases between the germline ends. Germline V gives CDR1 MDHEN, CDR2 SYDVKM. The CDR3 spans 13 residues. CDR3 nucleotide sequence: TGTGCCAGCAGTCTGGACAGCCTCAATGAGCAGTTCTTC. Its translation: CASSLDSLNEQFF.

The CDR3 sequence is CASLGQGTGELFF. The CDR3 nucleotides read TGTGCCAGCCTTGGGCAGGGCACCGGGGAGCTGTTTTTT. This chain uses TRBV18 with TRBJ2-2; D might be TRBD1 (5 bases). V dropped 8 bases and J dropped 4 bases, with 11 bases sitting between them. Looked up from germline, CDR1 is KGHSH and CDR2 is LQKENI. The CDR3 covers 13 residues.